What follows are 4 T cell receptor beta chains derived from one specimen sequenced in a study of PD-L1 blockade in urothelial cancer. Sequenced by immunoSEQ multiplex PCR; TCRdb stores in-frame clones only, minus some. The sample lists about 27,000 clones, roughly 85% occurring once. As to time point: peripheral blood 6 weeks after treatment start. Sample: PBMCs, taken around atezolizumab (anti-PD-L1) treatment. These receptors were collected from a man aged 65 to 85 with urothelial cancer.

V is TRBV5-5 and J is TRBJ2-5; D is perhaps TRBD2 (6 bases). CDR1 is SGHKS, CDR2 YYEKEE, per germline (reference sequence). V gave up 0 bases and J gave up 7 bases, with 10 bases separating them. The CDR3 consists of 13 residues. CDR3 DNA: TGTGCCAGCAGCTTGGTGGAGGGTGGGACCCAGTACTTC. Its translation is CASSLVEGGTQYF.

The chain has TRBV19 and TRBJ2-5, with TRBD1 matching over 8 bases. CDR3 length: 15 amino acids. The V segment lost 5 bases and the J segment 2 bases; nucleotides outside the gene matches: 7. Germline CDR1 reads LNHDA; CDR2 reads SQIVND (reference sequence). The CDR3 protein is CASSLARGRQETQYF. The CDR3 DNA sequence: TGTGCCAGTAGTCTAGCCAGGGGGCGTCAAGAGACCCAGTACTTC. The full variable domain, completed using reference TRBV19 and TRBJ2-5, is DGGITQSPKYLFRKEGQNVTLSCEQNLNHDAMYWYRQDPGQGLRLIYYSQIVNDFQKGDIAEGYSVSREKKESFPLTVTSAQKNPTAFYLCASSLARGRQETQYFGPGTRLLVL.

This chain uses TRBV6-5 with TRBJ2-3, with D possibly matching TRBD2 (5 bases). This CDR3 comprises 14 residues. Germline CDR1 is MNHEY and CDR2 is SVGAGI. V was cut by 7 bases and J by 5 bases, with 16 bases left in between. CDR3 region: CASTYERAGDTQYF. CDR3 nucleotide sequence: TGTGCCAGCACCTACGAGAGGGCCGGAGATACGCAGTATTTT.

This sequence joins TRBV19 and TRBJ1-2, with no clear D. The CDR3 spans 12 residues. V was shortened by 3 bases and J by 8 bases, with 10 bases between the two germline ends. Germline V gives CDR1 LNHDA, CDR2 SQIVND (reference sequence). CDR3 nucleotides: TGTGCCAGTAGTATTGAGGGAGGCGGCTACACCTTC. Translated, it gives CASSIEGGGYTF.